This is a list of T cell receptor beta chains from one sample in a study of cytomegalovirus exposure and HLA in healthy donors. Libraries were prepared by immunoSEQ multiplex PCR; TCRdb keeps only in-frame clonotypes and omits some of them. The sample yields 180,000 or so clones, just over 75% seen once. Input material: PBMCs. These receptors were obtained from a man younger than 35 in good health and CMV-seronegative. Each CDR3 is given with its conserved first and last residue. The order of the fields is clone size, V gene, D gene, J gene, CDR3 DNA, CDR3 protein. D genes are given only for firm matches. Clone size is not always given. Where it is, it says once, few, many or a class for expanded clones.

>.|TRBV10-3|.|TRBJ1-6
TGTGCCATCAGGGGCAGAGATAATTCACCCCTCCACTTT
CAIRGRDNSPLHF
>.|TRBV9|.|TRBJ1-6
TGTGCCAGCAGCGCGGCCGGGACAACAGGTTCACCCCTCCACTTT
CASSAAGTTGSPLHF
>.|TRBV15|TRBD2|TRBJ2-1
TGTGCCACCGCGAGGAGCGGGAGGTACAATGAGCAGTTCTTC
CATARSGRYNEQFF
>.|TRBV19|TRBD2|TRBJ2-7
TGTGCCAGTAGTCGGGAGGGGAGAAGGAACGAGCAGTACTTC
CASSREGRRNEQYF
>.|TRBV10-2|TRBD2|TRBJ2-5
TGCGCCAGCATGGGGACTAGCGGGGGGGCCGACCCGGGGGAGACCCAGTACTTC
CASMGTSGGADPGETQYF
>few|TRBV21-1|.|TRBJ1-6
TGTGCCAGCTATGGGGGCAATTCTCGGGATTCACCCCTCCACTTT
CASYGGNSRDSPLHF
>.|TRBV6-6|.|TRBJ2-1
TGTGCCAGCAAGAACCCTCTGGGCTATGAGCAGTTCTTC
CASKNPLGYEQFF
>.|TRBV18|.|TRBJ2-7
TGTGCCAGCTCACCACTAAGGGAGAGTTACGAGCAGTACTTC
CASSPLRESYEQYF
>once|TRBV4-3|TRBD1|TRBJ1-1
TGCGCCAGCAGCCTCTTGGACAGGGTAAAAGTAACTTTCTTT
CASSLLDRVKVTFF
>.|TRBV14|.|TRBJ2-3
TGTGCCAGCAGCCAATACGACGGAGGGTGGGATACGCAGTATTTT
CASSQYDGGWDTQYF
>.|TRBV7-2|TRBD1|TRBJ1-4
TGTGCCAGCGGCCGGGACAGGGGAGAAAATGAAAAACTGTTTTTT
CASGRDRGENEKLFF
>.|TRBV7-9|TRBD1|TRBJ2-7
TGTGCCAGCAGCTTAGACGGGGACAGTAACTACGAGCAGTACTTC
CASSLDGDSNYEQYF
>.|TRBV11-2|.|TRBJ1-1
TGTGCCAGCAGCTTAGATCTACAGTTGGGGGCGCGTACTGAAGCTTTCTTT
CASSLDLQLGARTEAFF
>.|TRBV27|.|TRBJ1-3
TGTGCCAGCAGTTTATCCGGACAGATCTCTGGAAACACCATATATTTT
CASSLSGQISGNTIYF
>.|TRBV15|TRBD2|TRBJ2-1
TGTGCCACCAGCAGAGATCTTCTAGCGGGAATTTCCTACAATGAGCAGTTCTTC
CATSRDLLAGISYNEQFF
>.|TRBV5-8|.|TRBJ1-2
TGTGCCAGCAGCGGGCAGGTTTCGGCACTTGGCTACACCTTC
CASSGQVSALGYTF
>few|TRBV7-9|TRBD1|TRBJ1-2
TGTGCCAGCAGCTCAAACGACAGGGATGGCTACACCTTC
CASSSNDRDGYTF
>.|TRBV6-7|.|TRBJ1-2
TGTGCCAGCAGTTACTCATCGGGATCTAACTATGGCTACACCTTC
CASSYSSGSNYGYTF
>.|TRBV5-1|.|TRBJ2-2
TGCGCCAGCCTCTCGGGGTTGGCTAACACCGGGGAGCTGTTTTTT
CASLSGLANTGELFF
>.|TRBV7-2|.|TRBJ2-1
TGTGCCAGCACCATGTGGAACACGCGGCCCTACAATGAGCAGTTCTTC
CASTMWNTRPYNEQFF
>once|TRBV30|TRBD2|TRBJ2-3
TGTGCCTGGAGTGTGGCGGGAGGGGTAGATACGCAGTATTTT
CAWSVAGGVDTQYF
>.|TRBV10-3|TRBD1|TRBJ1-5
TGTGCCATCAGTGGGGGGACAGGGTTTGACGCTCAGCCCCAGCATTTT
CAISGGTGFDAQPQHF
>.|TRBV9|TRBD2|TRBJ2-7
TGTGCCAGCAGCGTTCTGGGGACTAGCTACGAGCAGTACTTC
CASSVLGTSYEQYF
>once|TRBV28|.|TRBJ2-3
TGTGCCAGCAGTTTACTCAGGGGCTCCCTTGATACGCAGTATTTT
CASSLLRGSLDTQYF
>few|TRBV7-3|.|TRBJ2-2
TGTGCCAGCAGCTCCCCCGTAGGAGGGGAAACCGGGGAGCTGTTTTTT
CASSSPVGGETGELFF
>.|TRBV6-6|.|TRBJ2-3
TGTGCCTCATCAGAGGCTGCTAGCACAGATACGCAGTATTTT
CASSEAASTDTQYF
>.|TRBV7-8|TRBD1|TRBJ2-5
TGTGCCAGCAGCTTTTACAGGGGTGGGGAGACCCAGTACTTC
CASSFYRGGETQYF
>.|TRBV7-6|.|TRBJ2-3
TGTGCCAGCAGCTTAGAGGGCCCCGGGGCAGATACGCAGTATTTT
CASSLEGPGADTQYF
>.|TRBV7-8|TRBD1|TRBJ1-1
TGTGCCAGCAGCCGACAGGGGGCTGGGAACACTGAAGCTTTCTTT
CASSRQGAGNTEAFF
>few|TRBV5-1|.|TRBJ2-4
TGCGCCAGCAGCCCCATCTCGGAGACCAAAAACATTCAGTACTTC
CASSPISETKNIQYF
>few|TRBV6-5|.|TRBJ2-1
TGTGCCAGCAGTTACTCTCGGTGGGCAACCGACAATGAGCAGTTCTTC
CASSYSRWATDNEQFF
>once|TRBV28|TRBD1|TRBJ2-7
TGTGCCAGCAGTTTTGTAGACAGGGGCTACGAGCAGTACTTC
CASSFVDRGYEQYF
>.|TRBV7-9|TRBD2|TRBJ2-1
TGTGCCAGCAGCTTAGCTAGCGGGGGGGTTGTCTTC
CASSLASGGVVF
>.|TRBV5-6|TRBD1|TRBJ1-5
TGTGCCAGCAGCTTGGAAGGCAGGGGGACAATTCAGCCCCAGCATTTT
CASSLEGRGTIQPQHF
>.|TRBV11-2|.|TRBJ2-5
TGTGCCAGCAGCTTAGGTACAGGGTTTGGGGAGACCCAGTACTTC
CASSLGTGFGETQYF
>.|TRBV7-2|.|TRBJ2-1
TGTGCCAGCAGCTTATGGGCTAGCGACTACAATGAGCAGTTCTTC
CASSLWASDYNEQFF
>.|TRBV5-6|TRBD1|TRBJ1-1
TGTGCCAGCAGCCGGAGGACAGGGTGGAACACTGAAGCTTTCTTT
CASSRRTGWNTEAFF
>.|TRBV9|.|TRBJ1-2
TGTGCCAGCAGCGCTCCGAAGGGGGGGAGGGGTGGGCTCTATGGCTACACCTTC
CASSAPKGGRGGLYGYTF
>.|TRBV30|.|TRBJ1-2
TGTGCCTGGAGCGATCCAGGCCTTCTAAATCGAGGCTACACCTTC
CAWSDPGLLNRGYTF
>.|TRBV7-8|.|TRBJ1-4
TGTGCCAGCAGCCCTAGAACAGGGTTTGGCGAAAAACTGTTTTTT
CASSPRTGFGEKLFF
>.|TRBV9|TRBD2|TRBJ2-7
TGTGCCAGCAGCCCCCGAACTCAGCGGGAGACCATCGGAGGGGCCGAGCAGTACTTC
CASSPRTQRETIGGAEQYF
>.|TRBV13|.|TRBJ1-3
TGTGCCAGCAGGGTAAGGGACACTTTGAAAGGGAGCTCTGGAAACACCATATATTTT
CASRVRDTLKGSSGNTIYF
>.|TRBV4-3|.|TRBJ1-5
TGCGCCAGCAGCCAAGCGGGACAAAATAGCAATCAGCCCCAGCATTTT
CASSQAGQNSNQPQHF
>.|TRBV9|TRBD2|TRBJ2-1
TGTGCCAGCAGCATCGGGACTAGCGGGGGGGAATACAATGAGCAGTTCTTC
CASSIGTSGGEYNEQFF
>.|TRBV4-3|.|TRBJ2-7
TGCGCCAGCAGCCAAGCTTGGGAACAGGCTCCCGCGCAGTACTTC
CASSQAWEQAPAQYF